These 20 T cell receptor beta chains were sequenced from one sample in a study of spatial heterogeneity in lung cancer. TCRdb re-derived calls from the 5' RACE reads in MiXCR, one entry per CDR3 protein. Altogether approximately 82,000 distinct CDR3 sequences are present, roughly 13% being singletons, with the ten largest covering 4.6%. Stated time point: sample taken at primary tumor resection. Whole RNA came from tumor, nontumor lung or frozen PBMC and was sequenced without being sorted. Sequencing used PBMCs, obtained at surgery. The receptors were sampled from a male donor with early-stage non-small cell lung cancer.

Only a few counts were recorded for this clonotype. The gene calls are TRBV20-1 and TRBJ2-5; TRBD2 might be the D (5 bases). Trimming took off 0 bases at V and 5 bases at J, with 13 bases between the two ends. Germline CDR1 is DFQATT and CDR2 is SNEGSKA (reference sequence). The CDR3 extends over 14 amino acids. This CDR3 reads CSARDRHRGETQYF. The CDR3 DNA reads as TGCAGTGCTAGAGATAGACACCGAGGGGAGACCCAGTACTTC.

This clonotype was seen repeatedly, ten times or more. The rearrangement joins TRBV29-1 to TRBJ1-1, with D unclear. The germline V and J ends were trimmed by 2 bases and 4 bases, with 11 bases remaining between them. CDR3 size: 13 residues. The V gene's germline CDR1 is SQVTM and CDR2 ANQGSEA. This CDR3 is CSVESQAGTEAFF. CDR3 in DNA: TGCAGCGTTGAAAGCCAGGCTGGCACTGAAGCTTTCTTT.

This clonotype occurred once. The V and J genes are TRBV2 and TRBJ2-7; D is ambiguous. Trimming shortened V by 8 bases and J by 3 bases, and 14 bases separated the two germline ends. The CDR3 runs to 13 residues. Germline V lookup: CDR1 SNHLY, CDR2 FYNNEI. The CDR3 sequence is CASSKGNHYEQYF. In DNA, the CDR3 is TGTGCCAGCTCGAAGGGCAATCACTACGAGCAGTACTTC.

This clonotype turned up a few times. In nucleotides, the CDR3 is TGCAGCGTTGCAGGGTGGGAGACTAATGAAAAACTGTTTTTT. This translates into CSVAGWETNEKLFF. The chain couples TRBV29-1 to TRBJ1-4; D possibly corresponds to TRBD1 (5 bases). This CDR3 contains 14 residues. V was shortened by 4 bases and J by 2 bases, with 11 bases between the two germline ends. Germline loops: CDR1 SQVTM, CDR2 ANQGSEA.

Many counts were recorded for this clonotype. The chain is built from TRBV5-1 and TRBJ1-2; D not certain. Germline values: CDR1 SGHRS, CDR2 YFSETQ. This CDR3 spans 15 amino acids. The ends were cut back, 3 bases at V and 1 base at J, with 13 bases in the middle. CDR3 nucleotide sequence: TGCGCCAGCAGCTCCGGGTCGTCGGTTAACTATGGCTACACCTTC. Amino acid sequence: CASSSGSSVNYGYTF.

This clonotype was observed a handful of times. The chain couples TRBV6-5 to TRBJ1-1; tentative D call: TRBD1 (5 bases). Germline CDR1 and CDR2: MNHEY and SVGAGI. The CDR3 has 13 residues. Trimming removed 3 bases at V and 3 bases at J, with 8 bases between. The CDR3 protein is CASSYEGHTEAFF. In DNA form, the CDR3 reads TGTGCCAGCAGTTATGAGGGACACACTGAAGCTTTCTTT.

At least ten counts were recorded for this clonotype. The V and J genes are TRBV7-9 and TRBJ2-7; 9 bases are shared with TRBD1. The CDR3 sequence is 16 residues long. V lost 5 bases and J lost 0; bases outside the gene matches: 8. CDR1 and CDR2 from the germline V gene are SEHNR and FQNEAQ (reference sequence). CDR3 region: CASSPQGQGPSYEQYF. CDR3 sequence (DNA): TGTGCCAGCAGCCCTCAGGGACAGGGCCCCTCCTACGAGCAGTACTTC.

This clonotype occurred once. The chain links TRBV9 to TRBJ2-7, with D uncertain. V lost 0 bases and J 4 bases, leaving 14 bases between the germline ends. The germline CDR1 and CDR2 sequences are SGDLS and YYNGEE. The CDR3 runs to 15 residues. The CDR3 region is CASSVASTVEYEQYF. The CDR3 coding sequence is TGTGCCAGCAGCGTAGCCTCAACAGTTGAGTACGAGCAGTACTTC.

At least ten counts were recorded for this clonotype. The chain combines TRBV10-2 with TRBJ1-1; D remains ambiguous. Germline assignment: CDR1 WSHSY and CDR2 SAAADI. The CDR3 totals 13 residues. Trimming removed 8 bases from V and 1 base from J, with 11 bases in between. Here the CDR3 reads CASSRRQNTEAFF. DNA for the CDR3: TGCGCCAGCTCGAGGCGGCAGAACACTGAAGCTTTCTTT.

This clonotype appeared a few times. This rearrangement joins TRBV6-1 to TRBJ1-1; the match to TRBD1 covers 8 bases. Germline CDR1 MNHNS, CDR2 SASEGT. J gave up 4 bases and V 8 bases, and 6 bases lay outside the gene matches. The CDR3 spans 13 residues. The DNA of the CDR3 is TGTGCCAGCCCGACAGGGGCGGTCACTGAAGCTTTCTTT. Residues: CASPTGAVTEAFF.

Ten or more counts support this clonotype. The V and J genes are TRBV5-6 and TRBJ2-2; D is ambiguous. V lost 2 bases and J 1 base, leaving 9 bases between the germline ends. The CDR3 totals 15 residues. Germline V lookup: CDR1 SGHDT, CDR2 YYEEEE. The CDR3 spells CASSLGPLNTGELFF. CDR3 coding DNA: TGTGCCAGCAGCTTAGGACCGTTGAACACCGGGGAGCTGTTTTTT.

This chain uses TRBV29-1 with TRBJ2-7; perhaps TRBD2 as D (5 bases). CDR3 size: 13 residues. Germline CDR1 and CDR2: SQVTM and ANQGSEA. The ends were cut back, 6 bases at V and 0 bases at J, with 12 bases in the middle. The CDR3 region has the DNA TGCAGCGTCCGTGGACTTGTCTCCTACGAGCAGTACTTC. It is translated as CSVRGLVSYEQYF.

This clonotype was observed a handful of times. The chain joins TRBV5-6 to TRBJ2-1, with 7 bases identical to TRBD2. V shed 1 base and J 4 bases; nucleotides not matched to a gene: 5. The CDR3 loop spans 15 amino acids. Germline CDR1 and CDR2: SGHDT and YYEEEE. The CDR3 loop reads CASSLSGMIYNEQFF. The CDR3 DNA sequence: TGTGCCAGCAGCTTGAGCGGGATGATATACAATGAGCAGTTCTTC.

The chain combines TRBV24-1 with TRBJ2-1; D perhaps matches TRBD2 (5 bases). The V end lost 3 bases, the J end lost 10 bases, and 15 bases lay between the germline ends. Germline CDR1 reads KGHDR; CDR2 reads SFDVKD. This CDR3 has 14 residues. CDR3 nucleotides: TGTGCCACCAGTGATGTCCTCGGACTGGGGGAGCAGTTCTTC. Its protein product is CATSDVLGLGEQFF.

The CDR3 DNA reads TGTGCCAGCACCCTCGGGACAGGACAAGAGACCCAGTACTTC. Amino acid sequence: CASTLGTGQETQYF. The V call is TRBV12-3 or TRBV12-4, the J call TRBJ2-5; 8 bases fit TRBD1. Trimming took 7 bases from V and 2 from J; bases not matched to a gene: 6. The CDR3 is made up of 14 amino acids.

A few counts support this clonotype. The chain couples TRBV20-1 to TRBJ2-7, with D maybe TRBD2 (5 bases). Germline CDR1 and CDR2: DFQATT and SNEGSKA (reference sequence). V shed 3 bases and J shed 3 bases, with 15 bases lying between them. This CDR3 has 14 amino acids. For the CDR3, the DNA is TGCAGTGCTAGTGTGACGGGAAGGGTCTACGAGCAGTACTTC. Translating gives CSASVTGRVYEQYF.

This clonotype has only one observation. The chain employs TRBV2 and TRBJ2-7; 7 positions match TRBD2. The CDR3 runs 15 residues. Germline CDR1 reads SNHLY; CDR2 reads FYNNEI. V was clipped by 1 base and J by 3 bases; unmatched bases: 6. The CDR3 sequence: CASSEETSPDYEQYF. Here the CDR3 DNA reads TGTGCCAGCAGTGAAGAGACTAGCCCAGACTACGAGCAGTACTTC. Full variable domain (remainder filled in from reference TRBV2 and TRBJ2-7): EPEVTQTPSHQVTQMGQEVILRCVPISNHLYFYWYRQILGQKVEFLVSFYNNEISEKSEIFDDQFSVERPDGSNFTLKIRSTKLEDSAMYFCASSEETSPDYEQYFGPGTRLTVT.

V gene TRBV11-2 combines with J gene TRBJ2-7; D unclear. The CDR3 is 14 amino acids. Germline V CDR1 and CDR2: SGHAT, FQNNGV. Deletions cut 1 base from V and 2 bases from J, with 9 bases between. As DNA, the CDR3 is TGTGCCAGCAGCTTAGTTCGAACTGCCTACGAGCAGTACTTC. This translates into CASSLVRTAYEQYF. Supplemented by reference TRBV11-2 and TRBJ2-7, the full variable domain reads EAGVAQSPRYKIIEKRQSVAFWCNPISGHATLYWYQQILGQGPKLLIQFQNNGVVDDSQLPKDRFSAERLKGVDSTLKIQPAKLEDSAVYLCASSLVRTAYEQYFGPGTRLTVT.

This chain joins TRBV2 and TRBJ1-1; a possible D gene is TRBD1 (6 bases). Germline assignment: CDR1 SNHLY and CDR2 FYNNEI. V was cut by 5 bases and J by 1 base, with 14 bases left in between. CDR3 length: 15 amino acids. DNA of the CDR3: TGTGCCAGCAGTCCAGCGGGACACCCGAACACTGAAGCTTTCTTT. This sequence encodes CASSPAGHPNTEAFF.

This clonotype was seen a few times. V gene TRBV20-1 combines with J gene TRBJ2-5, with 8 bases matching TRBD2. V was pared by 6 bases and J by 5 bases, with 11 bases of the junction left unmatched. Germline V gene lookup returns CDR1 DFQATT and CDR2 SNEGSKA (reference sequence). This CDR3 is built from 14 residues. CDR3 bases: TGCAGTGCGCCGAAGCGGGGGCCAGGGGAGACCCAGTACTTC. Translation: CSAPKRGPGETQYF.